Below, 20 T cell receptor beta chains from the same sample are listed, as sequenced in a study of cytomegalovirus exposure and HLA in healthy donors. This PCR relied on a set of 60 Vbeta primers and 13 Jbeta primers. The data were produced by immunoSEQ multiplex PCR, yet TCRdb's version contains in-frame clones alone and is incomplete. In the table there are about 69,000 clones, about 70% of which are singletons. The sample was PBMCs. These receptors all come from a man between 18 and 35 years old in good health and CMV-seronegative.

The chain joins TRBV5-5 to TRBJ1-2, with D maybe TRBD1 (5 bases). The CDR3 runs to 14 residues. Germline CDR1 reads SGHKS; CDR2 reads YYEKEE (reference sequence). The V end was cut by 2 bases, the J end by 1 base, with 9 bases between. CDR3 sequence: CASSFLQDNYGYTF. Written as DNA, the CDR3 is TGTGCCAGCAGCTTCTTACAGGATAACTATGGCTACACCTTC.

The V gene is TRBV28, the J gene TRBJ2-5; 12 bases are a match to TRBD1. CDR3 length equals 16 residues. The germline V gene encodes CDR1 MDHEN and CDR2 SYDVKM. Trimming at V came to 5 bases and at J to 5 bases, leaving 9 bases not matched to a gene. The CDR3 loop is CASSGDRGLGRETQYF. CDR3 nucleotide sequence: TGTGCCAGCAGTGGGGACAGGGGGCTGGGTCGGGAGACCCAGTACTTC.

This clone was observed once. The chain combines TRBV7-2 with TRBJ2-2; possibly TRBD1 for D (6 bases). Trimming shortened V by 1 base and J by 7 bases, and 19 bases separated the two germline ends. CDR3 length equals 17 residues. From germline, CDR1 is SGHTA and CDR2 FQGNSA. CDR3 region: CASSLGWWGPINGELFF. As DNA, the CDR3 is TGTGCCAGCAGCTTAGGGTGGTGGGGGCCTATTAACGGGGAGCTGTTTTTT.

The CDR3 sequence is CASSQDWDGAGGPYNEQFF. CDR3 DNA sequence: TGTGCCAGCAGCCAAGATTGGGACGGAGCGGGGGGGCCCTACAATGAGCAGTTCTTC. The chain carries TRBV4-2 and TRBJ2-1; 10 bases are a match to TRBD2. The CDR3 is 19 residues long. V lost 0 bases and J lost 2; bases outside the gene matches: 10. Germline-derived CDR1 and CDR2 are LGHNA and YNFKEQ.

The chain recombines TRBV7-3 with TRBJ2-3; 7 bases are a match to TRBD2. Trimming at V came to 5 bases and at J to 0 bases, leaving 5 bases not matched to a gene. This CDR3 spans 15 amino acids. Germline V gene data show CDR1 as SGHTA and CDR2 as FQGTGA. The CDR3 nucleotides read TGTGCCAGCAGCGAGACTAGCAGTAGCACAGATACGCAGTATTTT. As protein: CASSETSSSTDTQYF.

This chain uses TRBV7-8 with TRBJ2-5, with 9 bases aligning to TRBD1. J gave up 4 bases and V 1 base, and 4 bases lay outside the gene matches. The germline CDR1 and CDR2 sequences are SGHVS and FQNEAQ. This CDR3 contains 15 residues. This CDR3 is CASSLDRGLAETQYF. Written as DNA, the CDR3 is TGTGCCAGCAGCTTAGACAGGGGGCTCGCAGAGACCCAGTACTTC.

This clone appeared a few times. The CDR3 spells CASSYSGQGARYEQFF. The CDR3 DNA is TGTGCCAGCAGTTACTCTGGACAGGGGGCGCGGTATGAGCAGTTCTTC. The rearrangement joins TRBV6-5 to TRBJ2-1, with 11 nucleotides matching TRBD1. The germline CDR1 and CDR2 sequences are MNHEY and SVGAGI. CDR3 length equals 16 residues. V lost 0 bases to trimming and J lost 8 bases; unmatched junction nucleotides: 6.

This clone was counted a single time. J is TRBJ1-2 and V is TRBV11-2; maybe TRBD1 (6 bases). V dropped 1 base and J dropped 7 bases, with 7 bases sitting between them. The V gene's germline CDR1 is SGHAT and CDR2 FQNNGV. This CDR3 is built from 12 residues. The CDR3 DNA sequence: TGTGCCAGCAGCTTAGCAGGGGTTGGCTACACCTTC. Protein product: CASSLAGVGYTF.

The chain carries TRBV6-1 and TRBJ1-5; 7 bases align to TRBD1. CDR3 size: 20 residues. Germline-derived CDR1 and CDR2 are MNHNS and SASEGT. After removal of 2 bases from V and 2 bases from J, the junction contained 18 bases not matched to a gene. The DNA for the CDR3 is TGTGCCAGCAGTGAATGGTTTGGGGCCGGACAGGACCGGGGCAATCAGCCCCAGCATTTT. It encodes CASSEWFGAGQDRGNQPQHF.

The J gene is TRBJ2-1, the V gene TRBV7-4; the match to TRBD1 covers 10 bases. The CDR3 sequence is 16 residues long. V lost 3 bases and J lost 4; bases outside the gene matches: 6. Germline values: CDR1 SGHVT, CDR2 SQSDAQ. The CDR3, as DNA: TGTGCCAGCAGCTTCACCGGGACAGGGGTGTACAATGAGCAGTTCTTC. Its protein product is CASSFTGTGVYNEQFF.

The V call is TRBV6-1, the J call TRBJ2-7, with D perhaps TRBD2 (5 bases). The V and J ends lost 3 bases and 5 bases respectively, with 17 bases between them. Germline lookup yields CDR1 MNHNS and CDR2 SASEGT. This CDR3 region has 15 residues. The CDR3 loop reads CASSDEGSVAHEQYV. The CDR3 nucleotides are TGTGCCAGCAGTGACGAGGGCTCGGTAGCCCACGAGCAGTACGTC.

This sequence joins TRBV2 and TRBJ2-3, with 10 bases lining up with TRBD2. V lost 8 bases and J lost 2; bases outside the gene matches: 10. The CDR3 runs to 16 residues. The germline CDR1 and CDR2 sequences are SNHLY and FYNNEI. The CDR3 reads CASVLFTSGATDTQYF. CDR3 nucleotides: TGTGCCAGCGTCCTTTTTACTAGCGGGGCCACAGATACGCAGTATTTT.

This clone has just a few counts. V is TRBV5-8 and J is TRBJ2-7; tentative D call: TRBD1 (5 bases). The CDR3 has 14 residues. Germline CDR1 SGHTS, CDR2 YDEGEE. The V end was cut by 1 base, the J end by 2 bases, with 10 bases between. CDR3 in amino acids: CASSLRGRAYEQYF. The CDR3 coding sequence is TGTGCCAGCAGCTTGAGGGGCAGGGCCTACGAGCAGTACTTC.

This chain connects TRBV7-3 to TRBJ2-2; D gene unclear. Germline CDR1 reads SGHTA; CDR2 reads FQGTGA. Trimming took 6 bases from V and 5 from J, leaving 10 bases between them. The CDR3 has 13 amino acids. In DNA form, the CDR3 reads TGTGCCAGCAGTAAATCCACTACCGGGGAGCTGTTTTTT. Its protein product is CASSKSTTGELFF.

V is TRBV9 and J is TRBJ1-3; 7 bases fit TRBD1. There are 15 residues in the CDR3. With V trimmed by 4 bases and J by 0 bases, 4 bases remained unmatched. The V gene's germline CDR1 is SGDLS and CDR2 YYNGEE. The CDR3: CASSIGTVSGNTIYF. DNA for the CDR3: TGTGCCAGCAGCATCGGGACAGTCTCTGGAAACACCATATATTTT.

The chain is built from TRBV5-1 and TRBJ2-4, with D uncertain. The V and J ends lost 7 bases and 1 base respectively, with 12 bases between them. Germline V gives CDR1 SGHRS, CDR2 YFSETQ. This CDR3 region has 14 residues. CDR3 coding DNA: TGCGCCAGCCACCTAGGTCCGGCCAAAAACATTCAGTACTTC. Its translation: CASHLGPAKNIQYF.

The V gene is TRBV28, the J gene TRBJ1-2; 7 nucleotides match TRBD1. The CDR3 spans 15 residues. The V gene's germline CDR1 is MDHEN and CDR2 SYDVKM. J lost 7 bases, V lost 5 bases, and 13 bases had no gene match. The CDR3 is CASSPPNDRVGGYTF. The CDR3 coding sequence is TGTGCCAGCAGTCCACCGAATGACAGGGTAGGTGGCTACACCTTC.

The rearrangement links TRBV5-1 to TRBJ2-2; perhaps TRBD1 as D (5 bases). There are 16 residues in the CDR3. Germline loops: CDR1 SGHRS, CDR2 YFSETQ. Deletions cut 1 base from V and 3 bases from J, with 13 bases between. For the CDR3, the DNA is TGCGCCAGCAGCTTGTATCCCCTAGGGGACACCGGGGAGCTGTTTTTT. Translation: CASSLYPLGDTGELFF.

The chain carries TRBV27 and TRBJ2-7, with a tentative D call TRBD1 (6 bases). The CDR3 has 14 residues. V was trimmed by 6 bases and J by 2 bases, leaving 14 bases between them. Germline V gene sequence: CDR1 MNHEY, CDR2 SMNVEV (reference sequence). The CDR3 sequence is CASRVDRFTYEQYF. In nucleotides, the CDR3 is TGTGCCAGCAGGGTCGACAGGTTTACCTACGAGCAGTACTTC.

J is TRBJ2-2 and V is TRBV7-9; D not resolved. V was shortened by 5 bases and J by 3 bases, with 10 bases between the two germline ends. The CDR3 has 14 amino acids. The V gene's germline CDR1 is SEHNR and CDR2 FQNEAQ (reference sequence). As DNA, the CDR3 is TGTGCCAGCAGCCCTTCGGCGGACACCGGGGAGCTGTTTTTT. Amino acids: CASSPSADTGELFF.